The 29 T cell receptor beta chains below were found in one sample sequenced in a study of cytotoxic CD8 clonotypes in ibrutinib-treated CLL. Assay used: immunoSEQ multiplex PCR; TCRdb lists only in-frame clones, some missing. The table includes around 250,000 clones, about three quarters detected once. This sample comprised PBMCs, obtained after 24 months of ibrutinib treatment. The receptors were gathered from a human donor with chronic lymphocytic leukemia.

This chain joins TRBV19 and TRBJ1-2; perhaps TRBD1 as D (5 bases). The germline V and J ends were trimmed by 6 bases and 1 base, with 24 bases remaining between them. The germline CDR1 and CDR2 sequences are LNHDA and SQIVND (reference sequence). The CDR3 contains 18 residues. The CDR3 nucleotides are TGTGCCAGTAGACACCACCCGGATCGCAAACAGGATAACTATGGCTACACCTTC. As protein: CASRHHPDRKQDNYGYTF.

This clone was picked up a small number of times. Here the CDR3 reads CASSLQGDTQYF. The DNA of the CDR3 is TGTGCCAGCAGCTTGCAGGGAGATACGCAGTATTTT. V and J are TRBV11-2 and TRBJ2-3; D may be TRBD1 (5 bases). The CDR3 runs to 12 residues. V was shortened by 3 bases and J by 5 bases, with 6 bases between the two germline ends. Germline V gives CDR1 SGHAT, CDR2 FQNNGV.

The V call is TRBV7-6, the J call TRBJ1-2, with D possibly matching TRBD1 (5 bases). The ends were cut back, 1 base at V and 6 bases at J, with 12 bases in the middle. The CDR3 sequence is 14 residues long. Germline V gene sequence: CDR1 SGHVS, CDR2 FNYEAQ. The CDR3 nucleotides read TGTGCCAGCAGCTTAGATACAGGCTCACATGGCTACACCTTC. Translating gives CASSLDTGSHGYTF.

The chain employs TRBV5-6 and TRBJ2-3; D gene unclear. The length of the CDR3 is 15 residues. From germline, CDR1 is SGHDT and CDR2 YYEEEE. With 0 bases removed from V and 3 bases from J, the gap between germline ends came to 11 bases. The CDR3 here is CASSLGVSGTDTQYF. In DNA form, the CDR3 reads TGTGCCAGCAGCTTGGGAGTGTCAGGTACAGATACGCAGTATTTT. The variable domain in full, completed from reference TRBV5-6 and TRBJ2-3, reads DAGVTQSPTHLIKTRGQQVTLRCSPKSGHDTVSWYQQALGQGPQFIFQYYEEEERQRGNFPDRFSGHQFPNYSSELNVNALLLGDSALYLCASSLGVSGTDTQYFGPGTRLTVL.

This clone was seen only a few times. The DNA for the CDR3 is TGCGCCAGCAGCTTGGGTGAAGCTTTCTTT. It is translated as CASSLGEAFF. The rearrangement joins TRBV5-1 to TRBJ1-1; no clear D gene. The V and J ends lost 0 bases and 7 bases respectively, with 1 base between them. Germline CDR1 is SGHRS and CDR2 is YFSETQ. The CDR3 covers 10 residues.

The rearrangement uses TRBV6-5 and TRBJ2-7; D may be TRBD1 or TRBD2 (5 bases each). Trimming pared 6 bases from V and 3 bases from J, leaving 15 bases between. The CDR3 is 14 amino acids. Per germline, CDR1 MNHEY and CDR2 SVGAGI. The CDR3: CASSPGTLGYEQYF. The CDR3 DNA follows: TGTGCCAGCAGCCCCGGGACCCTCGGCTACGAGCAGTACTTC.

The chain is built from TRBV7-9 and TRBJ1-3, with D uncertain. The germline gives CDR1 SEHNR, CDR2 FQNEAQ (reference sequence). The CDR3 runs 14 residues. V was pared by 3 bases and J by 3 bases, with 9 bases between. CDR3 protein: CASSFSGIGNTIYF. The CDR3 DNA is TGTGCCAGCAGCTTCTCGGGGATTGGAAACACCATATATTTT.

The chain employs TRBV27 and TRBJ2-7, with D tentatively TRBD1 (5 bases). V was cut by 6 bases and J by 5 bases, with 14 bases left in between. This CDR3 is 13 amino acids long. Germline values: CDR1 MNHEY, CDR2 SMNVEV (reference sequence). The CDR3 loop is CASSKQVHDEQYF. In nucleotides, the CDR3 is TGTGCCAGCAGCAAACAGGTTCATGACGAGCAGTACTTC.

The chain combines TRBV28 with TRBJ1-2; tentative D call: TRBD1 (5 bases). This CDR3 comprises 14 residues. In germline, CDR1 is MDHEN, CDR2 SYDVKM. The ends were cut back, 3 bases at V and 7 bases at J, with 15 bases in the middle. The CDR3 loop reads CASSLWGKTRGYTF. CDR3 in DNA: TGTGCCAGCAGTTTGTGGGGCAAGACGCGTGGCTACACCTTC.

This chain connects TRBV10-3 to TRBJ2-7; D gene ambiguous. This CDR3 spans 11 amino acids. V was clipped by 3 bases and J by 5 bases, with 5 bases between them. Germline V lookup: CDR1 ENHRY, CDR2 SYGVKD. This CDR3 reads CAISDYDEQYF. The DNA for the CDR3 is TGTGCCATCAGTGACTATGACGAGCAGTACTTC.

The chain joins TRBV29-1 to TRBJ2-7, with unresolved D. V gave up 7 bases and J gave up 3 bases, with 10 bases separating them. Germline V gene sequence: CDR1 SQVTM, CDR2 ANQGSEA. This CDR3 region has 11 residues. The CDR3 bases are TGCAGCGCCAACTCAAACTACGAGCAGTACTTC. Amino acids: CSANSNYEQYF.

A word on this clone: At one end, the junction sequence differs from germline, possibly due to a read error. This chain connects TRBV27 to TRBJ2-7; D is unresolved. This CDR3 has 11 residues. Germline values: CDR1 MNHEY, CDR2 SMNVEV (reference sequence). The CDR3 nucleotides are TGTGCCAGCAGTCCCCACCACACAAGAACTTTC. It yields the protein CASSPHHTRTF.

The chain has TRBV28 and TRBJ2-7, with D possibly TRBD1 on 5 matching bases. Germline V gives CDR1 MDHEN, CDR2 SYDVKM. Trimming cost V 6 bases and J 0 bases, with 12 bases left between them. CDR3 length: 14 amino acids. CDR3 sequence (DNA): TGTGCCAGCAGGAACCAGGGCAGCTCCTACGAGCAGTACTTC. Residues: CASRNQGSSYEQYF.

The J gene is TRBJ2-1, the V gene TRBV7-3, with TRBD1 matching 11 bases. Looked up from germline, CDR1 is SGHTA and CDR2 is FQGTGA. This CDR3 is built from 16 residues. Trimming removed 5 bases from V and 5 bases from J; junction bases left unmatched: 8. The CDR3 sequence is CASSPSRDRGNNEQFF. CDR3 nucleotide sequence: TGTGCCAGCAGCCCGAGCCGGGACAGGGGGAACAATGAGCAGTTCTTC.

CDR3 region: CASSLASGNEQFF. The CDR3 region has the DNA TGTGCCAGCAGCTTAGCCTCCGGAAATGAGCAGTTCTTC. V is TRBV7-6 and J is TRBJ2-1; D call uncertain. CDR1 is SGHVS and CDR2 is FNYEAQ in the germline V gene. The CDR3 has 13 residues. V gave up 0 bases and J gave up 7 bases, with 7 bases separating them.

CDR3 amino acids: CASSYIPRDEQFF. CDR3 coding DNA: TGTGCCAGCAGCTATATACCGAGGGATGAGCAGTTCTTC. The chain links TRBV7-9 to TRBJ2-1; D is possibly TRBD2 (5 bases). The V gene's germline CDR1 is SEHNR and CDR2 FQNEAQ (reference sequence). The CDR3 is made up of 13 amino acids. Trimming took off 4 bases at V and 8 bases at J, with 12 bases between the two ends.

The V and J genes are TRBV6-5 and TRBJ2-7, with a tentative D call TRBD2 (6 bases). The CDR3 is 14 residues long. CDR1 and CDR2 from the germline V gene are MNHEY and SVGAGI. V was shortened by 0 bases and J by 7 bases, with 13 bases between the two germline ends. Here the CDR3 DNA reads TGTGCCAGCAGTTACTCGGGGGACGGAGGGGAGCAGTACTTC. It encodes CASSYSGDGGEQYF.

The CDR3 region is CAWSLGPSYEQYF. In DNA form, the CDR3 reads TGTGCCTGGAGCCTCGGACCTTCCTACGAGCAGTACTTC. The chain couples TRBV30 to TRBJ2-7; D remains unclear. V was trimmed by 3 bases and J by 1 base, leaving 10 bases between them. CDR1 and CDR2 (germline): GTSNPN, SVGIG (reference sequence). CDR3 length: 13 amino acids.

V and J are TRBV5-1 and TRBJ2-3; 7 positions match TRBD1. The CDR3 has 16 amino acids. Germline CDR1 and CDR2: SGHRS and YFSETQ. With V trimmed by 4 bases and J by 1 base, 9 bases remained unmatched. CDR3 nucleotides: TGCGCCAGCAGCCTTCAGGGGGTGGTGGGCACAGATACGCAGTATTTT. Amino acid sequence: CASSLQGVVGTDTQYF.

V is TRBV9 and J is TRBJ2-1; D unclear. V was trimmed by 3 bases and J by 4 bases, leaving 8 bases between them. Per the germline V gene, CDR1 is SGDLS and CDR2 is YYNGEE. The CDR3 sequence is 13 residues long. The CDR3 protein is CASSDAGYNEQFF. The CDR3 DNA reads as TGTGCCAGCAGCGACGCCGGATACAATGAGCAGTTCTTC. Combining the CDR3 with reference TRBV9 and TRBJ2-1 gives the whole variable domain DSGVTQTPKHLITATGQRVTLRCSPRSGDLSVYWYQQSLDQGLQFLIQYYNGEERAKGNILERFSAQQFPDLHSELNLSSLELGDSALYFCASSDAGYNEQFFGPGTRLTVL.

The V and J genes are TRBV10-2 and TRBJ1-2; a possible D gene is TRBD1 (5 bases). V gave up 3 bases and J gave up 6 bases, with 11 bases separating them. This CDR3 region has 13 residues. Germline V gene sequence: CDR1 WSHSY, CDR2 SAAADI. DNA for the CDR3: TGCGCCAGCAGTGAAACAGGCCCAAATGGCTACACCTTC. The encoded protein is CASSETGPNGYTF.

This chain joins TRBV5-1 and TRBJ2-5; D is ambiguous. V lost 3 bases to trimming and J lost 1 base, with 16 bases between them. The CDR3 spans 16 residues. Germline CDR1 is SGHRS and CDR2 is YFSETQ. The DNA of the CDR3 is TGCGCCAGCAGCTCACATCCGGACGGCACCCAAGAGACCCAGTACTTC. Amino acids: CASSSHPDGTQETQYF.

The chain uses TRBV29-1 and TRBJ2-1; D remains unclear. Looked up from germline, CDR1 is SQVTM and CDR2 is ANQGSEA. Trimming removed 5 bases at V and 3 bases at J, with 8 bases between. CDR3 length: 12 amino acids. This CDR3 is CSVPWGYNEQFF. The DNA for the CDR3 is TGCAGCGTTCCCTGGGGCTACAATGAGCAGTTCTTC.

The genes are TRBV29-1 and TRBJ1-4; 7 nucleotides line up with TRBD1. V was pared by 7 bases and J by 6 bases, with 8 bases of the junction left unmatched. CDR1 and CDR2 (germline): SQVTM, ANQGSEA. This CDR3 region has 13 residues. CDR3 bases: TGCAGCGCTACAGGGGAAGGTGATGAAAAACTGTTTTTT. Translating gives CSATGEGDEKLFF.

The chain employs TRBV6-6 and TRBJ1-4; possibly TRBD1 for D (6 bases). The ends were cut back, 8 bases at V and 3 bases at J, with 10 bases in the middle. This CDR3 has 13 residues. Germline V gene lookup returns CDR1 MNHNY and CDR2 SVGAGI (reference sequence). The CDR3 nucleotides read TGTGCCAGCCAGACAGGAGCTAATGAAAAACTGTTTTTT. Amino acids: CASQTGANEKLFF.

The gene calls are TRBV30 and TRBJ2-7; no clear D. Trimming cost V 3 bases and J 2 bases, with 11 bases left between them. The germline V gene has CDR1 GTSNPN and CDR2 SVGIG (reference sequence). CDR3 size: 13 residues. The CDR3 protein is CAWSLGPTYEQYF. CDR3 bases: TGTGCCTGGAGCCTCGGGCCGACCTACGAGCAGTACTTC.

The chain links TRBV18 to TRBJ2-7; no clear D gene. V shed 3 bases and J shed 3 bases, with 12 bases lying between them. CDR1 and CDR2 (germline): KGHSH, LQKENI. The CDR3 is 14 residues long. Here the CDR3 reads CASSPPLGDYEQYF. The CDR3 DNA follows: TGTGCCAGCTCACCTCCCCTTGGGGACTACGAGCAGTACTTC. Full variable domain (outside the CDR3, taken from reference TRBV18 and TRBJ2-7): NAGVMQNPRHLVRRRGQEARLRCSPMKGHSHVYWYRQLPEEGLKFMVYLQKENIIDESGMPKERFSAEFPKEGPSILRIQQVVRGDSAAYFCASSPPLGDYEQYFGPGTRLTVT.

The chain couples TRBV12-5 to TRBJ2-1; D call uncertain. Germline CDR1 is LGHNT and CDR2 is FRNRAP. The CDR3 loop spans 14 amino acids. Trimming took off 2 bases at V and 9 bases at J, with 14 bases between the two ends. CDR3 sequence (DNA): TGTGCTAGTGGTTTGTCAGTGGTAGCCGGTGAGCAGTTCTTC. Translation gives CASGLSVVAGEQFF.

This clone was recorded once. The chain is built from TRBV10-2 and TRBJ2-1; D is unresolved. The CDR3 has 13 amino acids. With 5 bases removed from V and 3 bases from J, the gap between germline ends came to 8 bases. Germline lookup yields CDR1 WSHSY and CDR2 SAAADI. The CDR3 coding sequence is TGCGCCAGCAGTCCAAATAACTACAATGAGCAGTTCTTC. This gives the protein CASSPNNYNEQFF.